The next 6 T cell receptor beta chains were all read from a single sample in a study of breast tumors, draining lymph nodes, adjacent tissues (dated by TCRdb to about 2016). Library preparation used multiplex PCR. The sample was run on an Illumina HiSeq 2000. The public reads were reprocessed in TCRdb via fastp at Q25 and MiXCR, keeping in-frame beta chains. For every CDR3 protein sequence, its rows merge into one entry that carries the most common genes and DNA. The sample table lists several thousand distinct CDR3 sequences, 42% of them with a count of one. Of the sample, 14% falls within the top ten clones. Material for sequencing was tumor-adjacent breast tissue. These receptors all stem from a female donor with breast cancer. Some clones in this sample may be carry-over from other donors' samples.

This clonotype was picked up many times. The V gene is TRBV7-2, the J gene TRBJ2-2; no definite D call. This CDR3 spans 12 amino acids. V gave up 5 bases and J gave up 9 bases, with 10 bases separating them. Germline V gives CDR1 SGHTA, CDR2 FQGNSA. CDR3 residues: CASSHLRRELFF. CDR3 nucleotide sequence: TGTGCCAGCAGCCACCTAAGAAGGGAGCTGTTTTTT. The whole variable domain, remainder taken from reference TRBV7-2 and TRBJ2-2, is GAGVSQSPSNKVTEKGKDVELRCDPISGHTALYWYRQSLGQGLEFLIYFQGNSAPDKSGLPSDRFSAERTGGSVSTLTIQRTQQEDSAVYLCASSHLRRELFFGEGSRLTVL.

The chain carries TRBV7-3 and TRBJ2-1; D ambiguous. Trimming took off 11 bases at V and 6 bases at J, with 14 bases between the two ends. The length of the CDR3 is 12 residues. Germline assignment: CDR1 SGHTA and CDR2 FQGTGA. The DNA for the CDR3 is TGTGCCTCTCGGAGAGGAGCCAATGAGCAGTTCTTC. It yields the protein CASRRGANEQFF.

In its sample, this clonotype was seen many times. The CDR3 nucleotides are TGTGCCGCCAAGGAGAGACGACAGCCGGGCAATGAGCAGTTCTTC. Translating gives CAAKERRQPGNEQFF. V is TRBV30 and J is TRBJ2-1; D might be TRBD1 (5 bases). The CDR3 is made up of 15 amino acids. V was cut by 8 bases and J by 6 bases, with 23 bases left in between. From germline, CDR1 is GTSNPN and CDR2 SVGIG (reference sequence).

The rearrangement links TRBV19 to TRBJ1-2, with D possibly being TRBD1 (6 bases). The CDR3 runs to 19 residues. The ends were cut back, 5 bases at V and 3 bases at J, with 28 bases in the middle. Germline-derived CDR1 and CDR2 are LNHDA and SQIVND (reference sequence). CDR3 sequence: CASSGQGQETGRYHYGYTF. CDR3 bases: TGTGCCAGTAGTGGTCAGGGGCAGGAGACGGGAAGGTATCACTATGGCTACACCTTC.

V gene TRBV5-7 combines with J gene TRBJ2-5, with D unresolved. TRBV5-7 is an open reading frame whose function is uncertain. This CDR3 is 13 amino acids long. The germline V and J ends were trimmed by 1 base and 5 bases, with 9 bases remaining between them. CDR3 loop: CASSLWYRETQYF. The CDR3 DNA sequence: TGTGCCAGCAGCTTGTGGTACCGGGAGACCCAGTACTTC.

This clonotype appeared once. As DNA, the CDR3 is TGTGCCAGCAGCATGTCAACGGGAGGGCGAGATGAGCAGTTCTTC. It specifies CASSMSTGGRDEQFF. The chain has TRBV5-4 and TRBJ2-1; 8 bases map to TRBD2. The CDR3 is made up of 15 amino acids. V shed 4 bases and J 8 bases; nucleotides not matched to a gene: 11. Germline values: CDR1 SGHNT, CDR2 YYREEE (reference sequence). Full variable domain (missing parts from reference TRBV5-4 and TRBJ2-1): ETGVTQSPTHLIKTRGQQVTLRCSSQSGHNTVSWYQQALGQGPQFIFQYYREEENGRGNFPPRFSGLQFPNYSSELNVNALELDDSALYLCASSMSTGGRDEQFFGPGTRLTVL.